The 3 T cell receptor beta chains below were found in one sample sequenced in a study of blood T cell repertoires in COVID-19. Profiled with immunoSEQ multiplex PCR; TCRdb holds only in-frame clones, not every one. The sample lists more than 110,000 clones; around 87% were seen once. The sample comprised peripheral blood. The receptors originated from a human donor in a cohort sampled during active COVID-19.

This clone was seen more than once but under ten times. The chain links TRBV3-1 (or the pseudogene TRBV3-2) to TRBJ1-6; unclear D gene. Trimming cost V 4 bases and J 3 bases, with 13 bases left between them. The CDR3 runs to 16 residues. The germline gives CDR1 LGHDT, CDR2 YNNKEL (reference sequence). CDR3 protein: CASSPGRGVYNSPLHF. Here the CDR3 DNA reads TGTGCCAGCAGCCCTGGACGGGGAGTCTATAATTCACCCCTCCACTTT.

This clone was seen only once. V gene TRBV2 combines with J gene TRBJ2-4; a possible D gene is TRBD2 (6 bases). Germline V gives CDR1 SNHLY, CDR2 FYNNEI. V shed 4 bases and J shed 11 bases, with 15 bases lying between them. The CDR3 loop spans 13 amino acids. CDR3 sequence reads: CASSGILATVQYF. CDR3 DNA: TGTGCCAGCAGTGGAATACTAGCTACGGTTCAGTACTTC.

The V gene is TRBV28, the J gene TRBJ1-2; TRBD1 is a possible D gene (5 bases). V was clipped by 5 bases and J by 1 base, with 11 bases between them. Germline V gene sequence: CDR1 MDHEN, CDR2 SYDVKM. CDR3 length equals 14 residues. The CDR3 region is CASSPSGFNYGYTF. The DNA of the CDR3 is TGTGCCAGCAGTCCGTCAGGGTTTAACTATGGCTACACCTTC.